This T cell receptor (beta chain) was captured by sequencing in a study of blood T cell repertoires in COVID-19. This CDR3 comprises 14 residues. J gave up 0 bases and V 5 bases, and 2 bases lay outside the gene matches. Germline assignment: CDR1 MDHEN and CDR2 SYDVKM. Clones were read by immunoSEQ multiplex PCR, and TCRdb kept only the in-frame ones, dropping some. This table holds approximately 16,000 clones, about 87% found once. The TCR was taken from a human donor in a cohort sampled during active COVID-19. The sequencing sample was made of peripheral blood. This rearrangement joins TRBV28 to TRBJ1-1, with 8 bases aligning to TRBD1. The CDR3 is CASSRQGLNTEAFF. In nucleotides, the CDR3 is TGTGCCAGCAGTCGACAGGGGCTGAACACTGAAGCTTTCTTT.